This passage covers 2 T cell receptor beta chains from one sample sequenced in a study of T cell repertoires in cytomegalovirus infection. TCRdb used MiXCR to reprocess the reads, holding one entry per CDR3 protein. The sample holds around 300,000 distinct CDR3 sequences, 25% seen once. These receptors lack a known antigen. Sequenced material: cultured PBMCs, taken from culture after CMV antigen stimulation. Source of these receptors: a human donor in good health (CMV status not recorded). Some clones in this sample may be carry-over from other donors' samples.

This clonotype appeared a few times. This chain's CDR3 is CASSLGTGRREQYF. CDR3 in DNA: TGTGCCAGCAGTTTAGGGACAGGTCGACGCGAGCAGTACTTC. The V call is TRBV28, the J call TRBJ2-7, with 8 bases matching TRBD1. Germline lookup yields CDR1 MDHEN and CDR2 SYDVKM. The CDR3 length is 14 residues. The ends lost 2 bases at V and 6 bases at J; junction bases unmatched: 6.

This clonotype was seen ten or more times. J is TRBJ1-5 and V is TRBV7-2; D possibly corresponds to TRBD1 (5 bases). There are 12 residues in the CDR3. Germline CDR1 reads SGHTA; CDR2 reads FQGNSA. V lost 5 bases and J lost 9, with 11 bases in between. As DNA, the CDR3 is TGTGCCAGCAGCATTCAGGGTCGGCCCCAGCATTTT. Its protein product is CASSIQGRPQHF.